Reported below is one T cell receptor beta chain. The antigen is unknown. With a J-beta primer mix and a sample-barcoded 5' primer, a second PCR ran 7 to 11 cycles. The authors tagged each cDNA molecule using a template-switch adaptor with 12 random nucleotides. Each CDR3 protein is one row after TCRdb ran MiXCR on the 5' RACE reads. The data hold around 1.5 million distinct CDR3 sequences, with around 59% observed a single time. This record belongs to a study of blood T cells in healthy people across ages. Study at large: About one barcoded beta molecule per two T cells was the capture yield of template switching.

Each of the donors had 9 to 10 milliliters of peripheral blood drawn into EDTA-treated Vacutainer tubes. Study-level results: TCR beta diversity per million T cells fell roughly linearly with age.

Specimen: blood. The sequence derives from a man in his late teens or twenties in good health.

CDR3 DNA: TGCAGCGGGGACAGGGACTCTAGCACAGATACGCAGTATTTT. Encoded protein: CSGDRDSSTDTQYF. The chain employs TRBV29-1 and TRBJ2-3; 9 bases line up with TRBD1. Germline V lookup: CDR1 SQVTM, CDR2 ANQGSEA. CDR3 length: 14 residues. V dropped 7 bases and J dropped 0; count of bases not matched to a gene: 5.